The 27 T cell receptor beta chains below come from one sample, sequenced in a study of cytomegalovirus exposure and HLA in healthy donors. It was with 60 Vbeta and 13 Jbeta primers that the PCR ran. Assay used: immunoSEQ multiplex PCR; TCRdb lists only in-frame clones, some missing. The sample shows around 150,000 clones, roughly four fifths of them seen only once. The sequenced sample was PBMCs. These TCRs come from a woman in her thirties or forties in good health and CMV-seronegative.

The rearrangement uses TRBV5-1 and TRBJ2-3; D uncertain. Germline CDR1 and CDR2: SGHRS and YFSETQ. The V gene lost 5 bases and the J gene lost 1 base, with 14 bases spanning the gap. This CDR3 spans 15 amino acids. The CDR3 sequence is CASSTSEWGTDTQYF. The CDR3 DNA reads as TGCGCCAGCAGTACCAGCGAGTGGGGCACAGATACGCAGTATTTT. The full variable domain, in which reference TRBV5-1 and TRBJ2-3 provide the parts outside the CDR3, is KAGVTQTPRYLIKTRGQQVTLSCSPISGHRSVSWYQQTPGQGLQFLFEYFSETQRNKGNFPGRFSGRQFSNSRSEMNVSTLELGDSALYLCASSTSEWGTDTQYFGPGTRLTVL.

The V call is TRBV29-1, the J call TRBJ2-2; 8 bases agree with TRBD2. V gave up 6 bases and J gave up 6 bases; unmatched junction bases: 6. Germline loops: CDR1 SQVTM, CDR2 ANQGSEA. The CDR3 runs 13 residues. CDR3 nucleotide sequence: TGCAGCGTCTCCAAGCGGGAGCCCGGGGAGCTGTTTTTT. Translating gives CSVSKREPGELFF.

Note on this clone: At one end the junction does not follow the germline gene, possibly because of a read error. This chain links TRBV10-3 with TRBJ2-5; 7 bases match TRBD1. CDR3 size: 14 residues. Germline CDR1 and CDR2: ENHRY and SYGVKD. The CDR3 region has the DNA TGTGCCGTCAGTGCCGAGGGGGCAGGGGAGACCCAGTACTTC. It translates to CAVSAEGAGETQYF.

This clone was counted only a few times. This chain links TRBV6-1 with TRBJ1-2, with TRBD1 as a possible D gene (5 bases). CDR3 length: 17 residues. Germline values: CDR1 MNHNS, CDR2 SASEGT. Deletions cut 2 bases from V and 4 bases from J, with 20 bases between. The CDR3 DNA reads TGTGCCAGCAGTGAACAACCCACCGGGAGGGGTCCCTATGGCTACACCTTC. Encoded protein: CASSEQPTGRGPYGYTF.

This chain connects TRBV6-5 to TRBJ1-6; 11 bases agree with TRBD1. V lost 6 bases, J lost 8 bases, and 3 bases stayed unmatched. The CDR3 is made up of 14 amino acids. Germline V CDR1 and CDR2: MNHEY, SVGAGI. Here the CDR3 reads CASRTGQGDSPLHF. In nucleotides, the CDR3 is TGTGCCAGCAGAACGGGACAGGGGGATTCACCCCTCCACTTT.

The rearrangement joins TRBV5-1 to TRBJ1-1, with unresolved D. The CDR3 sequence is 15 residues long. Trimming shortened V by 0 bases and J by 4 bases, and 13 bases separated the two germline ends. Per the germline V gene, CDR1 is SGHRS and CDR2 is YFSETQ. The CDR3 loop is CASSLGGRTSTEAFF. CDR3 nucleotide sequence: TGCGCCAGCAGCTTGGGAGGCAGGACTTCCACTGAAGCTTTCTTT. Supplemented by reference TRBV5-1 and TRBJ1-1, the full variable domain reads KAGVTQTPRYLIKTRGQQVTLSCSPISGHRSVSWYQQTPGQGLQFLFEYFSETQRNKGNFPGRFSGRQFSNSRSEMNVSTLELGDSALYLCASSLGGRTSTEAFFGQGTRLTVV.

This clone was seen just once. CDR3 bases: TGCGCCAGCAGCGGAGGGGCAGGAAAGGGAGACACTGAAGCTTTCTTT. Translated: CASSGGAGKGDTEAFF. The rearrangement joins TRBV5-1 to TRBJ1-1; D might be TRBD1 (5 bases). This CDR3 comprises 16 residues. V was shortened by 4 bases and J by 3 bases, with 19 bases between the two germline ends. In germline, CDR1 is SGHRS, CDR2 YFSETQ. Combining the CDR3 with reference TRBV5-1 and TRBJ1-1 gives the whole variable domain KAGVTQTPRYLIKTRGQQVTLSCSPISGHRSVSWYQQTPGQGLQFLFEYFSETQRNKGNFPGRFSGRQFSNSRSEMNVSTLELGDSALYLCASSGGAGKGDTEAFFGQGTRLTVV.

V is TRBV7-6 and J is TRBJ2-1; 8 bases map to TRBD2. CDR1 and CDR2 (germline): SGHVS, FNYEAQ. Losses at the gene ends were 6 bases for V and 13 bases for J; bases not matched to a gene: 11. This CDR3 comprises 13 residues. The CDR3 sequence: CASRSLAGREQFF. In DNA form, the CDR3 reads TGTGCCAGCAGATCTCTAGCGGGCCGGGAACAGTTCTTC.

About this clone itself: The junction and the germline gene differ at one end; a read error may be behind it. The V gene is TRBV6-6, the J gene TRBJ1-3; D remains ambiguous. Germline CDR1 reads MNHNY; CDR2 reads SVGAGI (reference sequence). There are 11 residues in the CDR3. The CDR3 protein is CASSDSVSRCF. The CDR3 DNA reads TGTGCCAGCAGTGACTCGGTCTCACGGTGTTTT.

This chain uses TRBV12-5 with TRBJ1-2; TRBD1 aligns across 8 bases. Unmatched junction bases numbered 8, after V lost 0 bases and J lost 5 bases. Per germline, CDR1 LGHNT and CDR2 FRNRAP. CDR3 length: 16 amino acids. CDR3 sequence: CASGLVLGQEQYGYTF. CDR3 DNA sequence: TGTGCTAGTGGTTTGGTACTGGGACAGGAACAGTATGGCTACACCTTC.

The CDR3 loop reads CAWSSTARGDTQYF. The CDR3 DNA reads TGTGCCTGGAGCTCGACCGCCAGGGGAGATACGCAGTATTTT. The chain has TRBV30 and TRBJ2-3; D might be TRBD1 (6 bases). The V end lost 3 bases, the J end lost 5 bases, and 15 bases lay between the germline ends. The germline gives CDR1 GTSNPN, CDR2 SVGIG (reference sequence). CDR3 length equals 14 residues.

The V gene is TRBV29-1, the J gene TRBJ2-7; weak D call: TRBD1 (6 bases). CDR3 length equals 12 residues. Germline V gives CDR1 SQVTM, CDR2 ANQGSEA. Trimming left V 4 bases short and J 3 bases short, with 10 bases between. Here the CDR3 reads CSVATGSYEQYF. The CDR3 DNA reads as TGCAGCGTTGCTACAGGGAGCTACGAGCAGTACTTC.

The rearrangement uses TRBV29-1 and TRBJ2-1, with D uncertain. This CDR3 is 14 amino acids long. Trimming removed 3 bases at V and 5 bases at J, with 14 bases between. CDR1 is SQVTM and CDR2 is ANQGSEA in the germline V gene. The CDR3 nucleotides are TGCAGCGTTGAGTCGGGTAGCCGCCACAATGAGCAGTTCTTC. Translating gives CSVESGSRHNEQFF.

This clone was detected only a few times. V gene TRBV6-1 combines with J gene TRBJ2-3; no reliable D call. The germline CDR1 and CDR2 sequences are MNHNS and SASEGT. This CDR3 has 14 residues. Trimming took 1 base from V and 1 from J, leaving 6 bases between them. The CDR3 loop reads CASSEVARTDTQYF. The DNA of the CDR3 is TGTGCCAGCAGTGAAGTAGCACGCACAGATACGCAGTATTTT.

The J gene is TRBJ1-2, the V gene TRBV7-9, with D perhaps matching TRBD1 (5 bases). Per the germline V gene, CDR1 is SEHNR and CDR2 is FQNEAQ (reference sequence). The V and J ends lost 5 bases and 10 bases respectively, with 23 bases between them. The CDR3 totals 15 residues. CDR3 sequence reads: CASSPPSSGRDHYTF. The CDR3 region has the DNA TGTGCCAGCAGCCCACCCTCATCAGGGAGGGATCACTACACCTTC. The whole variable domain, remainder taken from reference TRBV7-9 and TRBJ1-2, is DTGVSQNPRHKITKRGQNVTFRCDPISEHNRLYWYRQTLGQGPEFLTYFQNEAQLEKSRLLSDRFSAERPKGSFSTLEIQRTEQGDSAMYLCASSPPSSGRDHYTFGSGTRLTVV.

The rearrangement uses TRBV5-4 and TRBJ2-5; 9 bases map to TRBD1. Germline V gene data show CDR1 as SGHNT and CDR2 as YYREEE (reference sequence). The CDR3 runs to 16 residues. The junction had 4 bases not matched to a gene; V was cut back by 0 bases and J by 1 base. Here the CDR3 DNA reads TGTGCCAGCAGCTTGGGACAGGGGGTGGGCCAAGAGACCCAGTACTTC. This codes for CASSLGQGVGQETQYF.

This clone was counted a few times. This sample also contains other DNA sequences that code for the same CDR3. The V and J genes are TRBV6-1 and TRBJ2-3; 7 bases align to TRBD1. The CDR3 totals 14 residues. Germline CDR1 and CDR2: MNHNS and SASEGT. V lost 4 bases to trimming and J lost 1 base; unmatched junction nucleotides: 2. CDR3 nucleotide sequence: TGTGCCAGCAGTGCCGGACAGGGCACAGATACGCAGTATTTT. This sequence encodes CASSAGQGTDTQYF.

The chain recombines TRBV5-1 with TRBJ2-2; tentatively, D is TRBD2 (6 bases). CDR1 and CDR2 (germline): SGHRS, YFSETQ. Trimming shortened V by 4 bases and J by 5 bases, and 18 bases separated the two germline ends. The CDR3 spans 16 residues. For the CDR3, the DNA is TGCGCCAGCAGCAAGGAGGGGATAGCGAGGACCGGGGAGCTGTTTTTT. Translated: CASSKEGIARTGELFF.

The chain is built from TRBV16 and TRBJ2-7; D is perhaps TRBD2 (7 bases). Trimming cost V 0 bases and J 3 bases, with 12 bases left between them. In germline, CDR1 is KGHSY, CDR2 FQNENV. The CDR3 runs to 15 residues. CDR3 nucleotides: TGTGCCAGCAGCCAATCGGGGGGGCGAAGCTACGAGCAGTACTTC. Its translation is CASSQSGGRSYEQYF.

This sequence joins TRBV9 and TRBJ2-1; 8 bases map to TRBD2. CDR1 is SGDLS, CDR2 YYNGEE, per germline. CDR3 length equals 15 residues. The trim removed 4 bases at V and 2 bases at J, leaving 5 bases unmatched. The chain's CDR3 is CASSPRREAYNEQFF. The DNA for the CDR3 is TGTGCCAGCAGCCCCAGGCGGGAGGCCTACAATGAGCAGTTCTTC.

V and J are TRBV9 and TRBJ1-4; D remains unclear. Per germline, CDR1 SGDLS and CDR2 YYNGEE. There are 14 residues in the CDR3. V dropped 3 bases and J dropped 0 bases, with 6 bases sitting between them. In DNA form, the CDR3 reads TGTGCCAGCAGCGGAGGGACAACTAATGAAAAACTGTTTTTT. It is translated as CASSGGTTNEKLFF.

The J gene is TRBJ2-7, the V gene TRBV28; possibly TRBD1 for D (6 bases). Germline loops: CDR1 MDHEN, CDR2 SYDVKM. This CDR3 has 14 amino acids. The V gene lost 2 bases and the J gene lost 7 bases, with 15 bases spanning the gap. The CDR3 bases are TGTGCCAGCAGTTTAGGGGGCAGGGCTTGGGAGCAGTACTTC. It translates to CASSLGGRAWEQYF.

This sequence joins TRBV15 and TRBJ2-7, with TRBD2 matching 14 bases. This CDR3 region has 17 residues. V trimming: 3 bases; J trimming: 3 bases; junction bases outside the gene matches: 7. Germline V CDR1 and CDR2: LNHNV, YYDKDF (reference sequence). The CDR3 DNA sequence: TGTGCCACCAGCAGTATAGTTGGACTAGCGGGAGGCTACGAGCAGTACTTC. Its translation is CATSSIVGLAGGYEQYF.

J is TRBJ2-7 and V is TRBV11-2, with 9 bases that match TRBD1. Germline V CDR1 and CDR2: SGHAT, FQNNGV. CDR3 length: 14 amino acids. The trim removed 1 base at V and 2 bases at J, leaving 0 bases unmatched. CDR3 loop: CASSLGQGAYEQYF. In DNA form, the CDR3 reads TGTGCCAGCAGCTTAGGACAGGGGGCCTACGAGCAGTACTTC.

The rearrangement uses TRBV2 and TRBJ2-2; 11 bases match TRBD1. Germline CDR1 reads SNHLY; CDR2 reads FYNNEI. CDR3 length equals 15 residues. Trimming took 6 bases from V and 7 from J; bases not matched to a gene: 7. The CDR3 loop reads CASRTGQGAGGELFF. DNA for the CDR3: TGTGCCAGCAGGACCGGACAGGGGGCCGGCGGGGAGCTGTTTTTT.

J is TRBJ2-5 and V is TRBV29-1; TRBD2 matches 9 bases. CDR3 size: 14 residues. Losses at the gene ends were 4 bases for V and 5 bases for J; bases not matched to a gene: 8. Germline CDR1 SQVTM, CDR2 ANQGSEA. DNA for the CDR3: TGCAGCGTTGGGAGGTCGGCGGGAGGGGAGACCCAGTACTTC. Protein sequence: CSVGRSAGGETQYF.

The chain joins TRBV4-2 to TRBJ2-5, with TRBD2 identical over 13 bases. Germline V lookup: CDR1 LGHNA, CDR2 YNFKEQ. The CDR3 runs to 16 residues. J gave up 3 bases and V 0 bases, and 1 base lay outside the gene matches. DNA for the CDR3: TGTGCCAGCAGCCAAGAGGGACTAGCGGGAAAAGAGACCCAGTACTTC. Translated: CASSQEGLAGKETQYF.